This T cell receptor (beta chain) is from a study of cytotoxic CD8 clonotypes in ibrutinib-treated CLL. About the research overall: Results showed some 25 partial and 2 complete responses; following median around six years, roughly 15 remained remitted, approximately twelve advanced. Mean yields were about 280,000 productive templates and about 94,000 productive rearrangements per sample.

Genomic DNA in an amount of roughly 2 micrograms was extracted from cryopreserved PBMCs and used for the preparation of TCR beta libraries. TCRdb's copy holds only in-frame clones and misses some; the assay was immunoSEQ multiplex PCR. This sample has approximately 300,000 clones; roughly 85% occur once, and the top ten carry 5.5% to 8%. This TCR came from a human donor with chronic lymphocytic leukemia. This specimen was PBMCs, taken before ibrutinib treatment.

The CDR3 reads CASSENRGGAGSYEQYF. In DNA form, the CDR3 reads TGTGCCAGCAGTGAAAACCGCGGGGGGGCTGGCTCCTACGAGCAGTACTTC. The chain is built from TRBV6-1 and TRBJ2-7, with 9 bases that match TRBD2. The CDR3 covers 17 residues. Per germline, CDR1 MNHNS and CDR2 SASEGT. The ends lost 2 bases at V and 0 bases at J; junction bases unmatched: 8.